This TCR beta chain appears in the sequencing data of a study of beta chain features in type 1 diabetes. This clone appeared a few times. What it binds is unknown. This sample also contains other DNA sequences that code for the same CDR3. Populations obtained by sorting all exceeded 95% purity. Trimming pared 0 bases from V and 3 bases from J, leaving 10 bases between. The CDR3 is 15 residues long. Germline V gene sequence: CDR1 SGDLS, CDR2 YYNGEE. Every bit of the isolated RNA underwent reverse transcription, so sequencing read expressed TCRB transcripts. The assay was immunoSEQ multiplex PCR, and TCRdb's table has in-frame clones only and misses some. The repertoire holds 390,000 or so clones, with over 11% as singletons. Study results and limitations: Naive, central memory and regulatory TCRB repertoires appeared more similar among patients than healthy donors.

The sample consisted of naive CD4+ T cells from blood. V gene TRBV9 combines with J gene TRBJ2-1; possible D gene TRBD2, 7 bases. This clonotype originated in a man aged 30 to 39 in good health. The CDR3 DNA is TGTGCCAGCAGCGTAGCGGGGGGCCGCTACAATGAGCAGTTCTTC. Amino acid sequence: CASSVAGGRYNEQFF. Full variable domain (rest looked up from reference TRBV9 and TRBJ2-1): DSGVTQTPKHLITATGQRVTLRCSPRSGDLSVYWYQQSLDQGLQFLIQYYNGEERAKGNILERFSAQQFPDLHSELNLSSLELGDSALYFCASSVAGGRYNEQFFGPGTRLTVL.